One sample yielded the 7 T cell receptor beta chains listed below, sequenced in a study of OX40 agonist ivuxolimab in advanced cancers. TCRdb's table, derived via immunoSEQ multiplex PCR, lists solely in-frame clones and lacks some. The sample yields around 41,000 clones, around 85% seen once. The specimen was CD4+ or CD8+ T cells sorted from blood, collected in a trial of the OX40 agonist ivuxolimab. The source of these receptors is an adult with an advanced solid tumor such as melanoma, head and neck, liver or kidney cancer.

This chain connects TRBV10-1 to TRBJ2-2; D is possibly TRBD1 or TRBD2 (5 bases each). CDR1 is WNHNN and CDR2 is SYGVQD in the germline V gene (reference sequence). Trimming shortened V by 4 bases and J by 6 bases, and 15 bases separated the two germline ends. The CDR3 length is 15 residues. CDR3 bases: TGCGCCAGCAGTGCTAAGAGGGGAGTATCCGGGGAGCTGTTTTTT. It specifies CASSAKRGVSGELFF.

The J gene is TRBJ1-5, the V gene TRBV9; the match to TRBD1 covers 8 bases. CDR1 is SGDLS, CDR2 YYNGEE, per germline. V was pared by 4 bases and J by 0 bases, with 6 bases of the junction left unmatched. The CDR3 spans 16 residues. CDR3 DNA sequence: TGTGCCAGCAGCTCAGGGGGCCCCAATAGCAATCAGCCCCAGCATTTT. This encodes CASSSGGPNSNQPQHF. Full variable domain (missing parts from reference TRBV9 and TRBJ1-5): DSGVTQTPKHLITATGQRVTLRCSPRSGDLSVYWYQQSLDQGLQFLIQYYNGEERAKGNILERFSAQQFPDLHSELNLSSLELGDSALYFCASSSGGPNSNQPQHFGDGTRLSIL.

The V and J genes are TRBV29-1 and TRBJ2-1; 7 nucleotides align to TRBD2. Germline assignment: CDR1 SQVTM and CDR2 ANQGSEA. With V trimmed by 1 base and J by 2 bases, 2 bases remained unmatched. CDR3 length: 14 amino acids. CDR3 in amino acids: CSVEGAGAYNEQFF. CDR3 sequence (DNA): TGCAGCGTTGAAGGGGCGGGGGCCTACAATGAGCAGTTCTTC.

The chain joins TRBV9 to TRBJ2-2; D gene unclear. Between the trimmed V and J ends, which lost 0 bases and 7 bases, there was a span of 4 bases. The CDR3 is 12 residues long. The germline CDR1 and CDR2 sequences are SGDLS and YYNGEE. CDR3 sequence reads: CASSVVHGELFF. The CDR3 nucleotides are TGTGCCAGCAGCGTAGTCCACGGGGAGCTGTTTTTT.

J is TRBJ2-7 and V is TRBV14; 10 bases are shared with TRBD2. This CDR3 is 15 amino acids long. V lost 0 bases and J lost 6; bases outside the gene matches: 5. Germline V lookup: CDR1 SGHDN, CDR2 FVKESK. In DNA form, the CDR3 reads TGTGCCAGCAGCCAAGATGTCATAGCGGGAGGCGAGCAGTACTTC. Its translation: CASSQDVIAGGEQYF.

The chain is built from TRBV28 and TRBJ2-1, with 10 bases aligning to TRBD1. Germline CDR1 is MDHEN and CDR2 is SYDVKM. The ends lost 2 bases at V and 7 bases at J; junction bases unmatched: 8. The CDR3 consists of 16 residues. Here the CDR3 reads CASSLMDRGSRNEQFF. DNA for the CDR3: TGTGCCAGCAGTTTAATGGACAGGGGGAGTCGAAATGAGCAGTTCTTC.

The chain is built from TRBV28 and TRBJ2-5; D ambiguous. The J call is in doubt because the DNA end fits TRBJ2-7 better. The CDR3 has 15 residues. In germline, CDR1 is MDHEN, CDR2 SYDVKM. The chain's CDR3 is CASSSWTATGYEQYF. For the CDR3, the DNA is TGTGCCAGCAGTTCTTGGACGGCTACCGGGTACGAGCAGTACTTC.